This TCR beta chain came from a study of T-cell reconstitution after alpha-beta-depleted transplantation in children. Study findings and constraints: The authors attributed T-cell counts and diversity one year after transplant mostly to newly produced T cells. It was surviving recipient T cells and thymic progenitors that gave some patients high TCRbeta diversity at day 60. Expanded clones from the graft, numbering several hundred, reportedly supplied alpha-beta T cells about two months after transplant.

This clonotype was counted many times. What it recognizes is unknown. The authors prepared the TCRbeta library with unique molecular identifiers. Each CDR3 protein gets one entry after TCRdb re-called the PCR reads with MiXCR. The sample lists about 460,000 distinct CDR3 sequences, roughly a tenth occurring once. This receptor was taken from a child younger than 10 with inherited bone marrow failure, due to receive a stem cell transplant. Sequenced here: PBMCs, sampled before TCRalphabeta/CD19-depleted stem cell transplant.

The CDR3 nucleotides read TGTGCCAGCAGTTTTGACAGGTCTACCTACGAGCAGTACTTC. The encoded protein is CASSFDRSTYEQYF. The rearrangement links TRBV12-3 or TRBV12-4 to TRBJ2-7, with D possibly matching TRBD1 (6 bases). This CDR3 region has 14 residues. The V gene lost 3 bases and the J gene lost 2 bases, with 11 bases spanning the gap.